One and the same sample provided the 9 T cell receptor beta chains below, sequenced in a study of CD8+ T cells in alopecia areata. Stated treatment: oral pan-JAK inhibitor, 5-10 mg twice daily. Sequencing used cDNA as its template, made by extracting RNA and reverse transcribing it. Sequencing was performed with immunoSEQ multiplex PCR; in TCRdb, only in-frame clones are kept and a portion is missing. The sample consists of about 42,000 clones, approximately 65% of them appearing once. The material was CD8+ T cells sorted from blood, obtained at week 4, from a patient treated with tofacitinib. The receptors stem from a human donor with alopecia areata.

V and J are TRBV10-3 and TRBJ1-1; D might be TRBD1 (5 bases). V lost 3 bases, J lost 3 bases, and 17 bases lay in between. Germline CDR1 is ENHRY and CDR2 is SYGVKD. The CDR3 runs 16 residues. The chain's CDR3 is CAISDPNQGKYTEAFF. The DNA for the CDR3 is TGTGCCATCAGTGACCCGAACCAGGGAAAATACACTGAAGCTTTCTTT.

This clone was detected only a few times. The V and J genes are TRBV2 and TRBJ2-1; D is uncertain. CDR1 and CDR2 (germline): SNHLY, FYNNEI. V was trimmed by 7 bases and J by 7 bases, leaving 14 bases between them. The length of the CDR3 is 13 residues. This CDR3 reads CASTPSLGNEQFF. CDR3 coding DNA: TGTGCCAGCACCCCGTCGTTGGGGAATGAGCAGTTCTTC.

This clone was found once. This chain links TRBV5-1 with TRBJ2-7, with D possibly being TRBD1 or TRBD2 (5 bases each). Trimming removed 0 bases from V and 1 base from J, with 8 bases in between. The CDR3 is 14 amino acids. Germline CDR1 and CDR2: SGHRS and YFSETQ. The chain's CDR3 is CASSLGDGSYEQYF. CDR3 sequence (DNA): TGCGCCAGCAGCTTGGGGGACGGATCCTACGAGCAGTACTTC.

The chain employs TRBV29-1 and TRBJ1-2, with 9 bases matching TRBD1. This CDR3 contains 16 residues. Unmatched junction bases numbered 20, after V lost 7 bases and J lost 8 bases. Per germline, CDR1 SQVTM and CDR2 ANQGSEA. CDR3 DNA: TGCAGCGCGATAACCGGGACAGGGCCAAAAATTGGGGGCTACACCTTC. This sequence encodes CSAITGTGPKIGGYTF.

This sequence joins TRBV6-6 and TRBJ1-6, with D hard to call. There are 15 residues in the CDR3. V lost 6 bases to trimming and J lost 10 bases, with 19 bases between them. CDR1 is MNHNY, CDR2 SVGAGI, per germline (reference sequence). The CDR3 region has the DNA TGTGCCAGCAGAACCGGGGTGGGTACGGACTCACCCCTCCACTTT. Translating gives CASRTGVGTDSPLHF.

This clone was seen more than once but under ten times. The chain is built from TRBV29-1 and TRBJ1-1, with 9 bases matching TRBD1. V lost 8 bases to trimming and J lost 0 bases; unmatched junction nucleotides: 13. The CDR3 runs to 16 residues. The germline gives CDR1 SQVTM, CDR2 ANQGSEA. In DNA, the CDR3 is TGCAGCACCTACACCGGGACAGGGAACCTGAACACTGAAGCTTTCTTT. Amino acid sequence: CSTYTGTGNLNTEAFF.

The chain uses TRBV29-1 and TRBJ1-2; D perhaps matches TRBD1 (6 bases). CDR3 length: 12 amino acids. Trimming cost V 6 bases and J 4 bases, with 12 bases left between them. Germline V lookup: CDR1 SQVTM, CDR2 ANQGSEA. This CDR3 is CSVIRDTYGYTF. The CDR3 coding sequence is TGCAGCGTGATCCGGGACACCTATGGCTACACCTTC. The complete variable domain, with remaining parts taken from reference TRBV29-1 and TRBJ1-2, reads SAVISQKPSRDICQRGTSLTIQCQVDSQVTMMFWYRQQPGQSLTLIATANQGSEATYESGFVIDKFPISRPNLTFSTLTVSNMSPEDSSIYLCSVIRDTYGYTFGSGTRLTVV.

This chain links TRBV29-1 with TRBJ2-7, with D hard to call. The CDR3 is made up of 11 amino acids. V lost 0 bases and J 5 bases, leaving 5 bases between the germline ends. Germline V lookup: CDR1 SQVTM, CDR2 ANQGSEA. The CDR3 region is CSVEDQNEQYF. For the CDR3, the DNA is TGCAGCGTTGAAGATCAAAACGAGCAGTACTTC.

V is TRBV29-1 and J is TRBJ1-2; TRBD1 might be the D (6 bases). V was clipped by 6 bases and J by 7 bases, with 12 bases between them. Looked up from germline, CDR1 is SQVTM and CDR2 is ANQGSEA. There are 11 residues in the CDR3. The CDR3 protein is CSVPGQFGYTF. The CDR3 nucleotides read TGCAGCGTCCCTGGACAGTTTGGCTACACCTTC.